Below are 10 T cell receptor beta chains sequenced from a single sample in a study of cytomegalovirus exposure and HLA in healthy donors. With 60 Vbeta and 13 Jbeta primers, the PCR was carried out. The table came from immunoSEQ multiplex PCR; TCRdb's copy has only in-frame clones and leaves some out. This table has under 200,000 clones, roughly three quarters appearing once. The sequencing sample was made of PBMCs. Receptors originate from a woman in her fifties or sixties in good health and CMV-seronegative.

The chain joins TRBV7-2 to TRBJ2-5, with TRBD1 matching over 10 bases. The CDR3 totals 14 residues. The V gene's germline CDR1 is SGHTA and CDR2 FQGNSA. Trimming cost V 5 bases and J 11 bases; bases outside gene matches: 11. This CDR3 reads CASSADRGRREQYF. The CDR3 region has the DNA TGTGCCAGCAGCGCCGACAGGGGGCGTCGGGAGCAGTACTTC.

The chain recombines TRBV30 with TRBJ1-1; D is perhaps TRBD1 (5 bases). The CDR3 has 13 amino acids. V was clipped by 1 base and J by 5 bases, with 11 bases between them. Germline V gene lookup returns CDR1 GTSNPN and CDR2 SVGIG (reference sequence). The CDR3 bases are TGTGCCTGGAGTGCGGCGGGGGGGACTGAAGCTTTCTTT. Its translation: CAWSAAGGTEAFF.

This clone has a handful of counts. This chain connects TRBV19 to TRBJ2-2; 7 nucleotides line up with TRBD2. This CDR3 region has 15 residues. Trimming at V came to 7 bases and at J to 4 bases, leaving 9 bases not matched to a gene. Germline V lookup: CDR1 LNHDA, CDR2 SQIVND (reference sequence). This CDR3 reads CASNKGWGGTGELFF. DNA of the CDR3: TGTGCCAGTAATAAGGGTTGGGGGGGCACCGGGGAGCTGTTTTTT. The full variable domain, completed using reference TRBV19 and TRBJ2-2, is DGGITQSPKYLFRKEGQNVTLSCEQNLNHDAMYWYRQDPGQGLRLIYYSQIVNDFQKGDIAEGYSVSREKKESFPLTVTSAQKNPTAFYLCASNKGWGGTGELFFGEGSRLTVL.

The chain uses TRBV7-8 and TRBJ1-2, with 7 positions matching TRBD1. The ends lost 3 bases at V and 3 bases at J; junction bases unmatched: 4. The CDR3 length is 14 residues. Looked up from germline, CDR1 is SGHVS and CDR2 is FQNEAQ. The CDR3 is CASSFATGDYGYTF. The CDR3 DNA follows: TGTGCCAGCAGCTTCGCTACAGGGGACTATGGCTACACCTTC.

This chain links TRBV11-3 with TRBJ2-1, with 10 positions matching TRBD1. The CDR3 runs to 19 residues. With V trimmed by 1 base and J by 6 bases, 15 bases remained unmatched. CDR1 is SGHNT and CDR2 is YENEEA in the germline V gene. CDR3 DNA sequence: TGTGCCAGCAGCTTAGTCGCCGGGACAGGGGCCCTTGGGATCAATGAGCAGTTCTTC. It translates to CASSLVAGTGALGINEQFF.

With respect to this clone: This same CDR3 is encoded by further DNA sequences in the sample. The CDR3 region is CASSRGGHEQYF. CDR3 bases: TGTGCCAGCAGTCGGGGGGGCCACGAGCAGTACTTC. The genes are TRBV6-5 and TRBJ2-7, with TRBD2 identical over 8 bases. Germline loops: CDR1 MNHEY, CDR2 SVGAGI. V lost 5 bases and J lost 5; bases outside the gene matches: 2. This CDR3 region has 12 residues.

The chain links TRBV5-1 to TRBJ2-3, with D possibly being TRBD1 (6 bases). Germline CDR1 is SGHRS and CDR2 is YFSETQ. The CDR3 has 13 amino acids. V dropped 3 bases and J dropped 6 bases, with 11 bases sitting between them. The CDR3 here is CASSWTTGDTQYF. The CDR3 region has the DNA TGCGCCAGCAGCTGGACCACAGGGGATACGCAGTATTTT.

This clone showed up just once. The CDR3 is CASSPQDRRGTEAFF. CDR3 sequence (DNA): TGTGCCAGCAGTCCTCAGGACAGGCGAGGGACTGAAGCTTTCTTT. This chain links TRBV28 with TRBJ1-1; TRBD1 agrees at 7 bases. The CDR3 consists of 15 residues. Germline assignment: CDR1 MDHEN and CDR2 SYDVKM. V gave up 5 bases and J gave up 5 bases; unmatched junction bases: 11. The whole variable domain, filled in from reference TRBV28 and TRBJ1-1, reads DVKVTQSSRYLVKRTGEKVFLECVQDMDHENMFWYRQDPGLGLRLIYFSYDVKMKEKGDIPEGYSVSREKKERFSLILESASTNQTSMYLCASSPQDRRGTEAFFGQGTRLTVV.

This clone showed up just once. For the CDR3, the DNA is TGTGCCAGCAGTTTACTCCTAAATGAGCAGTTCTTC. As protein: CASSLLLNEQFF. The chain combines TRBV28 with TRBJ2-1; D remains unclear. The germline gives CDR1 MDHEN, CDR2 SYDVKM. Deletions cut 2 bases from V and 7 bases from J, with 6 bases between. The CDR3 length is 12 residues.

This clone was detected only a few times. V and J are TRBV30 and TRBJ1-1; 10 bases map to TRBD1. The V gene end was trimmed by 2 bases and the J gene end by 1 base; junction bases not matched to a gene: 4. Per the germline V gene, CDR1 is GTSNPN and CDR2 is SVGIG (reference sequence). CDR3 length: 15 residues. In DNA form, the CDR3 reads TGTGCCTGGAGTCCGGGGGACAGGGGGAACACTGAAGCTTTCTTT. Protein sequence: CAWSPGDRGNTEAFF.